This T cell receptor (beta chain) was recovered during a study of technical replicates of blood from a few donors. V was trimmed by 3 bases and J by 0 bases, leaving 9 bases between them. The CDR3 consists of 14 residues. Per the germline V gene, CDR1 is SQVTM and CDR2 is ANQGSEA. The table came from immunoSEQ multiplex PCR; TCRdb's copy has only in-frame clones and leaves some out. The sample shows about 95,000 clones, 90% to 95% of them seen only once. The rearrangement joins TRBV29-1 to TRBJ2-1; possibly TRBD2 for D (5 bases). The sample comprised T cells isolated from PBMCs. This receptor was obtained from a human donor in good health. CDR3 in DNA: TGCAGCGTTGATCGTGGGAGCTCCTACAATGAGCAGTTCTTC. Translation gives CSVDRGSSYNEQFF.